This entry is about one TCR beta chain. Its specificity is unknown. The data stem from a study of Graves' ophthalmopathy and Graves' hyperthyroidism. Study-level background: The blood sample was drawn at first diagnosis and before any treatment. Broader study findings: Discrimination between ophthalmopathy and stable hyperthyroidism by a 13-signature model showed 85% to 90% sensitivity and about 80% specificity. Most expanded clonotypes in thyroid above 0.001 frequency also showed up in blood.

J was trimmed by 2 bases and V by 3 bases; bases with no gene match: 13. The CDR3 runs to 19 residues. Having ophthalmopathy, the donors showed moderate-to-severe activity, CAS ≥3 and NOSPECS ≥4, with disease lasting under 3 months. Amplification from RNA transcripts yielded the TCR beta CDR3 regions. HTBI primers served in a first-round RT-PCR, which a second-round multiplex PCR followed. TCRdb re-called the multiplex PCR reads with MiXCR, one entry per CDR3 protein. The repertoire holds 200,000 to 250,000 distinct CDR3 sequences, about 47% seen once, with over 40% in the top ten. J is TRBJ1-4 and V is TRBV12-3 or TRBV12-4, with TRBD1 matching over 9 bases. The clonotype comes from an adult man with Graves' ophthalmopathy. Sequencing was done on a sample of peripheral blood. The CDR3 spells CASSFRQGVSVWTNEKLFF. The CDR3 coding sequence is TGTGCCAGCAGTTTTAGACAGGGGGTCAGCGTGTGGACTAATGAAAAACTGTTTTTT.